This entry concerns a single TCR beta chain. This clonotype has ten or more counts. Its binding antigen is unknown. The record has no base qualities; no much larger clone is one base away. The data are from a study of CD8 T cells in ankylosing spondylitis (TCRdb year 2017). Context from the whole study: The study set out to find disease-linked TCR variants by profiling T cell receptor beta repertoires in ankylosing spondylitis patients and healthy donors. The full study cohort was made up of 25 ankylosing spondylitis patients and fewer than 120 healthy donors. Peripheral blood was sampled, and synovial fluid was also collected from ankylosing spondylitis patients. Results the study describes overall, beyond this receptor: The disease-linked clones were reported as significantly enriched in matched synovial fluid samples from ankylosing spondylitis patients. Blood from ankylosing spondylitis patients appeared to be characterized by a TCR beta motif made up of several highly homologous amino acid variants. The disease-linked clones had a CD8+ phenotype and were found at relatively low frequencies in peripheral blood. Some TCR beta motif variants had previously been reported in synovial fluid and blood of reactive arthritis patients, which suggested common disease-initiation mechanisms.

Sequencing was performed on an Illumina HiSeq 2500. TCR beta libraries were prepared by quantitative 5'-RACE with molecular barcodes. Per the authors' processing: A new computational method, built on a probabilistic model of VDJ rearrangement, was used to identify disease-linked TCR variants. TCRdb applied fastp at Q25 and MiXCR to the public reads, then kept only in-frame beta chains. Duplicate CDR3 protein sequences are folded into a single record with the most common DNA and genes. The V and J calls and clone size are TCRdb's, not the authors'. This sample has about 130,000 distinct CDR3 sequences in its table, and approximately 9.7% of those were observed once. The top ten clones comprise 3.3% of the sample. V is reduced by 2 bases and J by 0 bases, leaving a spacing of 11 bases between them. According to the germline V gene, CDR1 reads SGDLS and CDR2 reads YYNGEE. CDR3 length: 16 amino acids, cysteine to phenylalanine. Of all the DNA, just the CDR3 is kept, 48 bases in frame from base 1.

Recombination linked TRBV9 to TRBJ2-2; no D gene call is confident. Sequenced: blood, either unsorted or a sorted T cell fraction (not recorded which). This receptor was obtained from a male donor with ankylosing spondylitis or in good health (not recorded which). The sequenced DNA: TGTGCCAGCAGCGTTTTGGGCGACGCGAACACCGGGGAGCTGTTTTTT. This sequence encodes CASSVLGDANTGELFF.